This T cell receptor beta chain was observed in a study of T-cell memory formation after mild COVID-19. TCRdb re-called the 5' RACE reads through MiXCR, storing one row per CDR3 protein. The sample lists some 320,000 distinct CDR3 sequences, 14% occurring once. Only a few counts were recorded for this clonotype. Its antigen is currently unknown. Findings of the study overall: For second-wave clones that peaked at day 37, SARS-CoV-2 specificity went unverified. Among clones contracting day 15 to 85, CD4/CD8 was balanced, whereas later expanders leaned CD4+.

The TCR sequence derives from a man aged 18 to 30 who had mild COVID-19 (a few samples of this study predate the infection). Cell type and time point are not known. The specimen was PBMCs or a T cell subset sorted from them (not recorded which).

The CDR3 nucleotides read TGTGCCAGCAGCCCAGACAGGGAGTATGGCTACACCTTC. This codes for CASSPDREYGYTF. The rearrangement uses TRBV7-2 and TRBJ1-2; 7 bases match TRBD1. Germline CDR1 is SGHTA and CDR2 is FQGNSA. Unmatched junction bases numbered 5, after V lost 5 bases and J lost 5 bases. The CDR3 is made up of 13 amino acids.